A single sample is the source of the 17 T cell receptor beta chains below, sequenced in a study of identical twins. One entry per CDR3 protein, called by TCRdb with MiXCR from the 5' RACE reads. The table lists roughly 750,000 distinct CDR3 sequences, 21% of them singletons. The same specimen was also included in a second study, on T cells expressing NK-cell markers.

Sequencing used PBMCs. The receptors come from a woman aged 18-29 years in good health.

This clonotype was observed a few times. The rearrangement joins TRBV5-5 to TRBJ2-7; perhaps TRBD1 as D (5 bases). In germline, CDR1 is SGHKS, CDR2 YYEKEE (reference sequence). This CDR3 comprises 16 residues. V shed 3 bases and J shed 1 base, with 17 bases lying between them. CDR3 sequence reads: CASSYPKGPISYEQYF. DNA for the CDR3: TGTGCCAGCAGCTACCCAAAGGGGCCGATATCCTACGAGCAGTACTTC.

On this clonotype itself: At one boundary the junction diverges from the germline segment, which might be a read error. The V call is TRBV15, the J call TRBJ2-3; 9 nucleotides match TRBD2. Per the germline V gene, CDR1 is LNHNV and CDR2 is YYDKDF (reference sequence). The CDR3 sequence is 15 residues long. Here the CDR3 reads CATSGEAGGPDTQYF. CDR3 coding DNA: TGTGCCACCAGCGGAGAAGCGGGAGGACCAGATACGCAGTATTTT.

J is TRBJ1-5 and V is TRBV5-6; tentatively, D is TRBD1 (6 bases). V was shortened by 0 bases and J by 2 bases, with 12 bases between the two germline ends. From germline, CDR1 is SGHDT and CDR2 YYEEEE. The CDR3 has 16 amino acids. The CDR3 nucleotides read TGTGCCAGCAGCTTGGCCCAGGGGAATGGCAATCAGCCCCAGCATTTT. Protein: CASSLAQGNGNQPQHF.

The chain combines TRBV5-1 with TRBJ2-1; 9 bases line up with TRBD1. Trimming at V came to 4 bases and at J to 8 bases, leaving 16 bases not matched to a gene. Germline lookup yields CDR1 SGHRS and CDR2 YFSETQ. This CDR3 has 17 amino acids. CDR3 residues: CASSGPPGQGKRDEQFF. CDR3 DNA sequence: TGCGCCAGCAGCGGCCCCCCTGGACAGGGGAAAAGGGATGAGCAGTTCTTC.

At least ten counts were recorded for this clonotype. The rearrangement joins TRBV6-1 to TRBJ2-1; the match to TRBD2 covers 12 bases. V lost 6 bases to trimming and J lost 7 bases; unmatched junction nucleotides: 7. Germline assignment: CDR1 MNHNS and CDR2 SASEGT. The CDR3 loop spans 15 amino acids. CDR3 in DNA: TGTGCCAGCAGCCCAACTAGCGGGGGGTGGAATGAGCAGTTCTTC. Its protein product is CASSPTSGGWNEQFF.

This chain connects TRBV20-1 to TRBJ2-7; D remains unclear. This CDR3 comprises 13 residues. Germline loops: CDR1 DFQATT, CDR2 SNEGSKA (reference sequence). Deletions cut 3 bases from V and 2 bases from J, with 11 bases between. CDR3 DNA sequence: TGCAGTGCTAGTCCCTTGTCTGCCTACGAGCAGTACTTC. Translated: CSASPLSAYEQYF.

The chain uses TRBV7-9 and TRBJ2-3; 7 bases match TRBD1. The CDR3 length is 16 residues. The V and J ends lost 3 bases and 1 base, in that order; junction bases with no gene match: 7. Germline assignment: CDR1 SEHNR and CDR2 FQNEAQ (reference sequence). The CDR3 region is CASSLRQGPRTDTQYF. DNA of the CDR3: TGTGCCAGCAGCTTGCGACAGGGCCCTCGCACAGATACGCAGTATTTT.

This clonotype was picked up a small number of times. This sequence joins TRBV5-1 and TRBJ2-7, with TRBD1 matching 7 bases. CDR1 is SGHRS and CDR2 is YFSETQ in the germline V gene. The junction had 4 bases not matched to a gene; V was cut back by 0 bases and J by 1 base. The CDR3 sequence is 15 residues long. The CDR3 protein is CASSLETGSSYEQYF. The CDR3 nucleotides are TGCGCCAGCAGCTTGGAGACAGGGTCATCCTACGAGCAGTACTTC.

CDR3 sequence reads: CSAIPDRGSDAFF. In nucleotides, the CDR3 is TGCAGCGCCATTCCGGACAGGGGTAGCGACGCTTTCTTT. V is TRBV29-1 and J is TRBJ1-1; 9 bases line up with TRBD1. The CDR3 consists of 13 residues. Germline V gene lookup returns CDR1 SQVTM and CDR2 ANQGSEA. V lost 7 bases, J lost 11 bases, and 14 bases stayed unmatched.

This clonotype was counted many times. The chain is built from TRBV20-1 and TRBJ2-1; D gene unclear. Trimming removed 3 bases at V and 0 bases at J, with 9 bases between. Germline CDR1 is DFQATT and CDR2 is SNEGSKA (reference sequence). This CDR3 has 14 amino acids. DNA of the CDR3: TGCAGTGCTAGGACCACGAGCTCCTACAATGAGCAGTTCTTC. Translated: CSARTTSSYNEQFF.

This clonotype occurred a few times. This sequence joins TRBV12-3 or TRBV12-4 and TRBJ2-7; 13 positions agree with TRBD2. This CDR3 comprises 14 residues. J lost 7 bases, V lost 6 bases, and 6 bases had no gene match. The CDR3 reads CASRGLAGFGEQYF. CDR3 coding DNA: TGTGCCAGCAGGGGACTAGCGGGATTTGGGGAGCAGTACTTC.

This chain connects TRBV7-9 to TRBJ2-1; D possibly corresponds to TRBD1 (5 bases). The CDR3 length is 14 residues. CDR1 is SEHNR and CDR2 is FQNEAQ in the germline V gene (reference sequence). V lost 1 base to trimming and J lost 8 bases, with 12 bases between them. CDR3 protein: CASSLEGIGDEQFF. The CDR3 bases are TGTGCCAGCAGCTTAGAGGGCATAGGGGATGAGCAGTTCTTC.

The chain joins TRBV20-1 to TRBJ2-5; D not resolved. V lost 5 bases, J lost 3 bases, and 19 bases lay in between. CDR1 is DFQATT and CDR2 is SNEGSKA in the germline V gene (reference sequence). The CDR3 runs 15 residues. For the CDR3, the DNA is TGCAGTGCTGACGGTTTGGCAAGAGGAAAAGAGACCCAGTACTTC. Amino acids: CSADGLARGKETQYF.

The CDR3 here is CSARRLIAGGYNEQFF. Here the CDR3 DNA reads TGCAGTGCTAGAAGGTTAATAGCGGGGGGCTACAATGAGCAGTTCTTC. V is TRBV20-1 and J is TRBJ2-1; 10 bases agree with TRBD2. V gave up 2 bases and J gave up 3 bases; unmatched junction bases: 7. The V gene's germline CDR1 is DFQATT and CDR2 SNEGSKA (reference sequence). This CDR3 comprises 16 residues.

This clonotype appeared a few times. The CDR3 DNA sequence: TGTGCCTGGAGTACCGGTGGAGCCGGGGAGCTGTTTTTT. It encodes CAWSTGGAGELFF. This rearrangement joins TRBV30 to TRBJ2-2; D not certain. The CDR3 runs 13 residues. The V and J ends lost 2 bases and 6 bases respectively, with 10 bases between them. Germline V gives CDR1 GTSNPN, CDR2 SVGIG (reference sequence).

This clonotype was detected a few times. This chain links TRBV7-9 with TRBJ1-6; TRBD1 agrees at 9 bases. V was clipped by 4 bases and J by 10 bases; unmatched bases: 11. The CDR3 runs 16 residues. From germline, CDR1 is SEHNR and CDR2 FQNEAQ (reference sequence). CDR3 nucleotide sequence: TGTGCCAGCAGCTCTTCAACCGGGACAGGGTCCTCACCCCTCCACTTT. Protein product: CASSSSTGTGSSPLHF.

This clonotype was picked up many times. This chain uses TRBV5-1 with TRBJ2-1, with 10 bases aligning to TRBD2. V was clipped by 5 bases and J by 7 bases; unmatched bases: 9. Germline loops: CDR1 SGHRS, CDR2 YFSETQ. The length of the CDR3 is 15 residues. The CDR3 DNA sequence: TGCGCCAGCAGACCTAGCGGGAGTTGGTCGAATGAGCAGTTCTTC. Residues: CASRPSGSWSNEQFF.